A selection of T cell receptor beta chains follows, all from one sample in a study of shared clonotypes between healthy human individuals. Assay used: immunoSEQ multiplex PCR; TCRdb lists only in-frame clones, some missing. This sample has over a million clones; 98% occur once, and the top ten carry over 0.3%. Sequenced material: naive CD4+ T cells sorted from blood. The source is a man aged 30 to 45 in good health. Each CDR3 is given with its conserved first and last residue. The D gene is left open where the match is weak. Clone size is given for some rows only: seen once, a few or many times, or a class if the clone is expanded.

d_call | j_call | v_call | cdr3_length | clone_size | cdr3_nt | cdr3_aa
. | TRBJ2-2 | TRBV9 | 15 | . | TGTGCCAGCAGCCCCAGGGGCCATGACACCGGGGAGCTGTTTTTT | CASSPRGHDTGELFF
. | TRBJ1-2 | TRBV10-3 | 15 | . | TGTGCCATCCCGTCCGCCCCGAATCTAAACTATGGCTACACCTTC | CAIPSAPNLNYGYTF
. | TRBJ1-3 | TRBV10-3 | 15 | . | TGTGCCATCATTTCGGCGCCAGGGACTGGAAACACCATATATTTT | CAIISAPGTGNTIYF
. | TRBJ2-1 | TRBV11-3 | 11 | once | TGTGCCAGCAGCTTGGACAGTGAGCAGTTCTTC | CASSLDSEQFF
TRBD2 | TRBJ2-3 | TRBV7-3 | 16 | once | TGTGCCAGCAGCTCCCTAGCGGGAGGGAACACAGATACGCAGTATTTT | CASSSLAGGNTDTQYF
. | TRBJ2-1 | TRBV29-1 | 14 | once | TGCAGCGTTCTTAGCGGAAGCTCCTACAATGAGCAGTTCTTC | CSVLSGSSYNEQFF
TRBD1 | TRBJ2-1 | TRBV5-1 | 15 | . | TGCGCCAGCAGCTTGGACGGGACAGCGTACAATGAGCAGTTCTTC | CASSLDGTAYNEQFF
. | TRBJ2-7 | TRBV7-2 | 13 | . | TGTGCCAGCAGCTTAAACTTCCCCTACGAGCAGTACTTC | CASSLNFPYEQYF
. | TRBJ2-3 | TRBV4-1 | 16 | . | TGCGCCAGCAGCCAAGTAGTTGCGGCTAGCACAGATACGCAGTATTTT | CASSQVVAASTDTQYF
. | TRBJ1-1 | TRBV11-2 | 14 | . | TGTGCCAGCAGCTTATCGACGGTGAACACTGAAGCTTTCTTT | CASSLSTVNTEAFF
TRBD1 | TRBJ2-5 | TRBV10-1 | 14 | . | TGCGCCAGCAGCCGATCCACAGGGGAAGAGACCCAGTACTTC | CASSRSTGEETQYF
. | TRBJ2-1 | TRBV9 | 16 | . | TGTGCCAGCAGCCCCCAGAGTCAGGCAACCTACAATGAGCAGTTCTTC | CASSPQSQATYNEQFF
TRBD1 | TRBJ1-2 | TRBV5-1 | 13 | . | TGCGCCAGCAGCTTGGTGGGACAGGGCGGCTACACCTTC | CASSLVGQGGYTF
. | TRBJ1-5 | TRBV7-6 | 15 | . | TGTGCCAGCAGCTTAACACAGGGTAGCCATCAGCCCCAGCATTTT | CASSLTQGSHQPQHF
. | TRBJ2-5 | TRBV18 | 13 | once | TGTGCCAGCTCACCGATCAACCAAGAGACCCAGTACTTC | CASSPINQETQYF
TRBD1 | TRBJ2-2 | TRBV10-1 | 16 | . | TGCGCCAGCAGCCGGGACAGGGGGCCGAACACCGGGGAGCTGTTTTTT | CASSRDRGPNTGELFF
. | TRBJ2-5 | TRBV7-2 | 14 | . | TGTGCCAGCAGCTTGCGGGGAGCCCGCAAGACCCAGTACTTC | CASSLRGARKTQYF
TRBD2 | TRBJ2-2 | TRBV19 | 16 | . | TGTGCCAGTAGTCGGTCTAGCGGTTCGAACACCGGGGAGCTGTTTTTT | CASSRSSGSNTGELFF
. | TRBJ2-1 | TRBV4-3 | 13 | . | TGCGCCAGCAGTCGAGAGACATACAATGAGCAGTTCTTC | CASSRETYNEQFF
. | TRBJ2-7 | TRBV6-5 | 14 | . | TGTGCCAGCAGTCGATCTAGCGCTTCCTACGAGCAGTACTTC | CASSRSSASYEQYF
TRBD1 | TRBJ1-5 | TRBV19 | 17 | . | TGTGCCAGTAGTATCAACGCAGGGGGTTCGAGAGCTCAGCCCCAGCATTTT | CASSINAGGSRAQPQHF
TRBD2 | TRBJ2-7 | TRBV7-2 | 15 | . | TGTGCCAGCAGCCCCACTAGCGGCAGCCCCGACGAGCAGTACTTC | CASSPTSGSPDEQYF
. | TRBJ2-1 | TRBV10-3 | 13 | . | TGTGCCATCGAAGTAGCGGAACAGAATGAGCAGTTCTTC | CAIEVAEQNEQFF
TRBD2 | TRBJ2-7 | TRBV11-2 | 17 | . | TGTGCCAGCAGCTTAGGCGGGACTAGCGGGATTTTCTACGAGCAGTACTTC | CASSLGGTSGIFYEQYF
TRBD2 | TRBJ2-1 | TRBV18 | 12 | . | TGTGCCAGCTCTCCGGGGACTACAGAGCAGTTCTTC | CASSPGTTEQFF
TRBD1 | TRBJ1-2 | TRBV9 | 15 | . | TGTGCCAGCAGCGCCCTCGACAGGGGGCAGTCTGGCTACACCTTC | CASSALDRGQSGYTF
. | TRBJ2-3 | TRBV5-1 | 14 | . | TGCGCCAGCAGCGAAGGGGGAACTACAGATACGCAGTATTTT | CASSEGGTTDTQYF
. | TRBJ2-1 | TRBV18 | 16 | . | TGTGCCAGCTCACCACGGAAATCGTTCTCCTACAATGAGCAGTTCTTC | CASSPRKSFSYNEQFF
. | TRBJ2-3 | TRBV19 | 14 | . | TGTGCCAGTAGTCCTCGGGGGGCCACAGATACGCAGTATTTT | CASSPRGATDTQYF
. | TRBJ2-7 | TRBV2 | 12 | . | TGTGCCAAATCCTATTCCGTGCACGAGCAGTACTTC | CAKSYSVHEQYF
. | TRBJ1-1 | TRBV7-9 | 12 | . | TGTGCCAGCAGCTTTCTGGACACTGAAGCTTTCTTT | CASSFLDTEAFF
. | TRBJ2-7 | TRBV6-1 | 12 | . | TGTGCCAGCAGTGCACAGAGTTCCGAGCAGTACTTC | CASSAQSSEQYF
. | TRBJ2-1 | TRBV5-1 | 13 | . | TGCGCCAGCGGGATTAACTCCTACAATGAGCAGTTCTTC | CASGINSYNEQFF
. | TRBJ2-1 | TRBV19 | 15 | . | TGTGCCAGTAGGGGACTGGCAAGCTCCTACAATGAGCAGTTCTTC | CASRGLASSYNEQFF
. | TRBJ2-5 | TRBV7-6 | 14 | . | TGTGCCAGCAGATACAACCCCCGTTCGCAGACCCAGTACTTC | CASRYNPRSQTQYF
. | TRBJ1-1 | TRBV6-1 | 13 | . | TGTGCCACCCACTCAGGGATAGGCACTGAAGCTTTCTTT | CATHSGIGTEAFF
TRBD1 | TRBJ2-2 | TRBV2 | 14 | . | TGTGCCAGCAGGAGGGACAGGATCACCGGGGAGCTGTTTTTT | CASRRDRITGELFF
. | TRBJ2-7 | TRBV9 | 14 | . | TGTGCCAGCAGCGTAGGGCTCGAGGTGAGCGAGCAGTACTTC | CASSVGLEVSEQYF
. | TRBJ1-1 | TRBV14 | 17 | . | TGTGCCAGCAGCCCCTACGCCGGGCACCGTGTGAACACTGAAGCTTTCTTT | CASSPYAGHRVNTEAFF
TRBD1 | TRBJ1-2 | TRBV28 | 14 | . | TGTGCCAGCAGTTTACTGACAGGGGGCTATGGCTACACCTTC | CASSLLTGGYGYTF
. | TRBJ1-4 | TRBV19 | 12 | once | TGTGCCAGTAGACGGACCGGTGAAAAACTGTTTTTT | CASRRTGEKLFF
. | TRBJ1-1 | TRBV10-1 | 13 | . | TGCGCCAGCAGTGAATACAGGGAGGGCGAAGCTTTCTTT | CASSEYREGEAFF
. | TRBJ1-5 | TRBV18 | 16 | once | TGTGCCAGCTCACCTGCGGGGGCGCGGGGATATCAGCCCCAGCATTTT | CASSPAGARGYQPQHF
. | TRBJ1-2 | TRBV28 | 14 | . | TGTGCCAGCAGTTTATTTTCGAGGGCTAAGCACTACACCTTC | CASSLFSRAKHYTF
. | TRBJ1-1 | TRBV6-5 | 14 | . | TGTGCCAGCAGGCAATACCCAGGGAACACTGAAGCTTTCTTT | CASRQYPGNTEAFF
. | TRBJ2-5 | TRBV11-3 | 14 | . | TGTGCCAGCAGCTCCGGGGTTCATGGGGAGACCCAGTACTTC | CASSSGVHGETQYF
. | TRBJ2-4 | TRBV19 | 14 | . | TGTGCCAGTAGTATGTCAGGGTCCAAAAACATTCAGTACTTC | CASSMSGSKNIQYF
. | TRBJ1-2 | TRBV28 | 12 | . | TGTGCCAGCAGTTGGCAGGGCCATGGCTACACCTTC | CASSWQGHGYTF
. | TRBJ1-1 | TRBV4-2 | 18 | . | TGTGCCAGCAGCCAAGATCACCGAGGGGCGCAGGTATTCACTGAAGCTTTCTTT | CASSQDHRGAQVFTEAFF
. | TRBJ2-2 | TRBV4-1 | 15 | once | TGCGCCAGCAGCGGTGTACGGGGAAACACCGGGGAGCTGTTTTTT | CASSGVRGNTGELFF
. | TRBJ1-3 | TRBV28 | 15 | . | TGTGCCAGCAGTTTACCCCGGAGATTCGGAAACACCATATATTTT | CASSLPRRFGNTIYF
. | TRBJ2-7 | TRBV15 | 14 | . | TGTGCCACCAGCAGAGAAGACGGCAGGAACGAGCAGTACTTC | CATSREDGRNEQYF
. | TRBJ2-4 | TRBV7-9 | 14 | . | TGTGCCAGCAGCTACGGGTCCGCGGGGCGAACTCAGTACTTC | CASSYGSAGRTQYF
. | TRBJ1-5 | TRBV27 | 15 | . | TGTGCCAGCAGTTTAGGGCGGGGTAGCAATCAGCCCCAGCATTTT | CASSLGRGSNQPQHF
. | TRBJ2-2 | TRBV5-4 | 13 | . | TGTGCCAGCAGCCACAGGGATGCCGGGGAGCTGTTTTTT | CASSHRDAGELFF
TRBD1 | TRBJ2-3 | TRBV18 | 16 | . | TGTGCCAGCTCGTCCGGGACAGGGGGACTAGCCGATACGCAGTATTTT | CASSSGTGGLADTQYF
. | TRBJ1-6 | TRBV6-1 | 14 | . | TGTGCCAGCAGTGAAGCAGAGCTTCGGACACCCCTCCACTTT | CASSEAELRTPLHF